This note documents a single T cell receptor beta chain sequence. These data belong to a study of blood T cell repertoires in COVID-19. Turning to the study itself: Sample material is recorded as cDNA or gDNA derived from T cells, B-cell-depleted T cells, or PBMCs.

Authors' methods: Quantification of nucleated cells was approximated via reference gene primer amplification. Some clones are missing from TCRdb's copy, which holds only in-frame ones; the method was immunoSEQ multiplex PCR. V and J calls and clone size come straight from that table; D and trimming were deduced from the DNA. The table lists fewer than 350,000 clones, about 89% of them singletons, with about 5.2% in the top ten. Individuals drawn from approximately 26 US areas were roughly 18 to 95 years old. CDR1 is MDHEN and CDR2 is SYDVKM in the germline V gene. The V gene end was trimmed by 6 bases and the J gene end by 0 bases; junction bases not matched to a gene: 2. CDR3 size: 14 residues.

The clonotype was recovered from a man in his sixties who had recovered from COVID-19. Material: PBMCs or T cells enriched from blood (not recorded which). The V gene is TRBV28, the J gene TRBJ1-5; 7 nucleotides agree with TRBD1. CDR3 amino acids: CASRGQSSNQPQHF. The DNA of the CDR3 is TGTGCCAGCAGGGGACAGAGTAGCAATCAGCCCCAGCATTTT.